The clone carrying this T cell receptor (beta chain) was observed many times. Antigen unknown. V was clipped by 5 bases and J by 2 bases, with 9 bases between them. The CDR3 extends over 13 amino acids. RNA transcripts gave rise to amplified TCR beta CDR3 regions. The TCR CDR3 was amplified in a first-round RT-PCR using the HTBI primer set. TCRdb fed the multiplex PCR reads into MiXCR, producing one record per CDR3 protein. The sample has 500,000 to 650,000 distinct CDR3 sequences; about 45% are singletons. This record comes from a study of T cells in Graves' hyperthyroidism and ophthalmopathy. General study points: In blood, most of the thyroid clonotypes expanded above 0.001 were also present. A 13 V-J model separated ophthalmopathy from stable hyperthyroidism.

Sequencing was done on a sample of peripheral blood or thyroid tissue (not recorded which). The V call is TRBV12-3 or TRBV12-4, the J call TRBJ2-5; D possibly corresponds to TRBD1 (5 bases). The TCR sequence derives from an adult woman with Graves' disease, either hyperthyroidism or ophthalmopathy (not recorded which). This CDR3 reads CASSIRQQETQYF. The DNA for the CDR3 is TGTGCCAGCAGTATTAGACAGCAAGAGACCCAGTACTTC.